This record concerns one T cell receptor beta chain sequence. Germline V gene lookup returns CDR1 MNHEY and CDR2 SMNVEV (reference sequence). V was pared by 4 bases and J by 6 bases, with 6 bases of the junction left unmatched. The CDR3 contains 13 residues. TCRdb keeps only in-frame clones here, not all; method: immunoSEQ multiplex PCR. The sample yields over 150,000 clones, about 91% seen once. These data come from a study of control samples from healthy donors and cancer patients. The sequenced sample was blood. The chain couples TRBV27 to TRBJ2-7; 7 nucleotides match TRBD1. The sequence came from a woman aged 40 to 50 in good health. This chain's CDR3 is CASSYTGVGEQYF. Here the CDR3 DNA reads TGTGCCAGCAGTTATACAGGGGTTGGCGAGCAGTACTTC.